This TCR beta chain originates from a study of T cells in Graves' hyperthyroidism and ophthalmopathy. There are many counts of this clonotype. Its specificity is unknown. RNA transcripts gave rise to amplified TCR beta CDR3 regions. A first-round RT-PCR of the TCR CDR3 used the HTBI primer set. MiXCR was run by TCRdb on the multiplex PCR reads, yielding one entry per CDR3 protein. The table has 500,000 to 650,000 distinct CDR3 sequences, nearly 20% seen once. Each person with ophthalmopathy scored at least 3 on the Clinical Activity Score, reached NOSPECS grade 4 or higher, and had been ill under 3 months. Criteria for exclusion of patients were uncontrolled infection, other autoimmune disease, pregnancy or lactation. Germline trimming cut 1 base from V and 6 bases from J; bases unmatched to any gene: 4. CDR3 length: 15 residues. CDR1 and CDR2 (germline): SGHTA, FQGNSA. Notes on the study in general: Peripheral blood also featured most of the thyroid clonotypes expanded above 0.001.

The V gene is TRBV7-2, the J gene TRBJ2-3; 10 bases are shared with TRBD2. The TCR originated in a man aged 35-49 years with Graves' ophthalmopathy. The sequenced sample was blood. CDR3 residues: CASSLVAGGVDTQYF. The CDR3 DNA reads TGTGCCAGCAGCTTAGTAGCGGGAGGCGTGGATACGCAGTATTTT.